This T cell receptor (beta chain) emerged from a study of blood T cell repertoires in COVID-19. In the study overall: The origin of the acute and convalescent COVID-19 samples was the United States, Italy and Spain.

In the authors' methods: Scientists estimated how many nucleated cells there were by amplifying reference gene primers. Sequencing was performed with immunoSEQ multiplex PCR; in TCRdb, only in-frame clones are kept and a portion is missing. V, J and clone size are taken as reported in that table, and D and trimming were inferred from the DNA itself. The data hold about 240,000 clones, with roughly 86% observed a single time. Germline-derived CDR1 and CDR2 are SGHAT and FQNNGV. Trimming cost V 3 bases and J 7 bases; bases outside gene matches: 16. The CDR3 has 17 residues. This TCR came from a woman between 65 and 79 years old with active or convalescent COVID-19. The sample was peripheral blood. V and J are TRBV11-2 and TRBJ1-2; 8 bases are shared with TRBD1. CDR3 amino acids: CASSLSPGTGKGSGYTF. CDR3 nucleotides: TGTGCCAGCAGCTTGAGCCCCGGGACAGGCAAAGGCTCTGGCTACACCTTC. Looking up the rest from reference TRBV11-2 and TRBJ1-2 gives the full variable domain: EAGVAQSPRYKIIEKRQSVAFWCNPISGHATLYWYQQILGQGPKLLIQFQNNGVVDDSQLPKDRFSAERLKGVDSTLKIQPAKLEDSAVYLCASSLSPGTGKGSGYTFGSGTRLTVV.